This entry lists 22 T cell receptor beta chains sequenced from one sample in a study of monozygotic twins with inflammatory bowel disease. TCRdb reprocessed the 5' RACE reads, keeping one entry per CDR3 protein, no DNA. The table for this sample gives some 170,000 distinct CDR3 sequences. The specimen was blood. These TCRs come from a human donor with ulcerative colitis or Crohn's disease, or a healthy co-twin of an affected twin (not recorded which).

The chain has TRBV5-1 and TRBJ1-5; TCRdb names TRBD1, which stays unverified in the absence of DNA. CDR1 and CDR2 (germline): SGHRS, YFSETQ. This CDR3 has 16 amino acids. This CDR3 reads CASSLVPGASGQPQHF. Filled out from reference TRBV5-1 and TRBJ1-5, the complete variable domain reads KAGVTQTPRYLIKTRGQQVTLSCSPISGHRSVSWYQQTPGQGLQFLFEYFSETQRNKGNFPGRFSGRQFSNSRSEMNVSTLELGDSALYLCASSLVPGASGQPQHFGDGTRLSIL.

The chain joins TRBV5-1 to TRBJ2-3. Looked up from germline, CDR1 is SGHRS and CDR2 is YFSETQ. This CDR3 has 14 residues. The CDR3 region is CASSLVEGTDTQYF.

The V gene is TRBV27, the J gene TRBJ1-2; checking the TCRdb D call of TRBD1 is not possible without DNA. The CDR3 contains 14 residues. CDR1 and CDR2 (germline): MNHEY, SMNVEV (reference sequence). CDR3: CASSPRDRDYGYTF.

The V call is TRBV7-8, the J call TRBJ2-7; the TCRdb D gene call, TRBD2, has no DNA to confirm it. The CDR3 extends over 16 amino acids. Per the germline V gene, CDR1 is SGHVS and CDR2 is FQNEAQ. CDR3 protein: CASSLETGTSGYEQYF.

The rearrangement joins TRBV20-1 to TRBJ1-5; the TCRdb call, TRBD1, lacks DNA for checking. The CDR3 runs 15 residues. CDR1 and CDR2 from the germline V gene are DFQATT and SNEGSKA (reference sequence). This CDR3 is CSARVGQYSNQPQHF.

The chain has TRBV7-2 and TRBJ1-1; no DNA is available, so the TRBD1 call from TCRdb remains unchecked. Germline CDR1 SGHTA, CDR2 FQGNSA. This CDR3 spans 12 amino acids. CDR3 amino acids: CASSSLGVEAFF.

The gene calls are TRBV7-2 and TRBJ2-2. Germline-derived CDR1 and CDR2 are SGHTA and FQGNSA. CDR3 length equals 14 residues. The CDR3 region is CASRTDVNTGELFF. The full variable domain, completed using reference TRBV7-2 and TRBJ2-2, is GAGVSQSPSNKVTEKGKDVELRCDPISGHTALYWYRQSLGQGLEFLIYFQGNSAPDKSGLPSDRFSAERTGGSVSTLTIQRTQQEDSAVYLCASRTDVNTGELFFGEGSRLTVL.

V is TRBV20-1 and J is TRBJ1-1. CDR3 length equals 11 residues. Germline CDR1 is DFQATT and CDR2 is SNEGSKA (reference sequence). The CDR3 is CSARVGFEAFF.

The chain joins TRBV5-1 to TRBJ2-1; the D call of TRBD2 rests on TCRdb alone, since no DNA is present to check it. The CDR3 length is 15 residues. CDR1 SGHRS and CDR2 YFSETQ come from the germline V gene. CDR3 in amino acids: CASSPEGTIYNEQFF.

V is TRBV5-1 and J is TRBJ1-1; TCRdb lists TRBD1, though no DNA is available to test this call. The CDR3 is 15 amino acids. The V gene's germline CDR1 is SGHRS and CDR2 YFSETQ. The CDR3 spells CASSLGPGDSTEAFF.

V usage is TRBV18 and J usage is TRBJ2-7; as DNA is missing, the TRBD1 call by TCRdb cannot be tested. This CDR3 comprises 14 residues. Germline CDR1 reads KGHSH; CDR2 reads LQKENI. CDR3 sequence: CASSLLQGNYEQYF.

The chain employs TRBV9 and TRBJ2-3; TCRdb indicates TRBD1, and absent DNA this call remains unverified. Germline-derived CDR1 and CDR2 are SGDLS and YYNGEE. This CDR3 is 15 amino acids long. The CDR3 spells CASSVTLPGTDTRYF.

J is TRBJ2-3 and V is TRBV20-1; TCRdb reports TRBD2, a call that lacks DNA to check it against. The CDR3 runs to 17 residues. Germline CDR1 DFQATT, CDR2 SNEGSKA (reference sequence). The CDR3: CSARVTSGGPTTDTQYF.

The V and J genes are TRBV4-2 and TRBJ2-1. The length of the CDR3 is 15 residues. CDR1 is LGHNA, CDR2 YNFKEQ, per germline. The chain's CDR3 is CASSQGGRGSNEQFF.

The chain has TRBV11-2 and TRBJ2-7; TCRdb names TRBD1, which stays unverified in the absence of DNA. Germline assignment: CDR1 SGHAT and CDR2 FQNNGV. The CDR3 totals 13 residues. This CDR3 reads CASRGTVSYEQYF. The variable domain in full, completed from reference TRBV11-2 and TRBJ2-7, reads EAGVAQSPRYKIIEKRQSVAFWCNPISGHATLYWYQQILGQGPKLLIQFQNNGVVDDSQLPKDRFSAERLKGVDSTLKIQPAKLEDSAVYLCASRGTVSYEQYFGPGTRLTVT.

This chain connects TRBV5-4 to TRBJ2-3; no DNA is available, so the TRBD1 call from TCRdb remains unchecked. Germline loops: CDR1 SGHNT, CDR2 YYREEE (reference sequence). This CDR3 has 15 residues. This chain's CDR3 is CASSPTGGWTDTQYF.

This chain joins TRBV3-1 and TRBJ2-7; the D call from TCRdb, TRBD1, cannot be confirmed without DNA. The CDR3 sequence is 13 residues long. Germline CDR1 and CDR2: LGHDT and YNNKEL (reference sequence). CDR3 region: CASSLAGRDEQYF.

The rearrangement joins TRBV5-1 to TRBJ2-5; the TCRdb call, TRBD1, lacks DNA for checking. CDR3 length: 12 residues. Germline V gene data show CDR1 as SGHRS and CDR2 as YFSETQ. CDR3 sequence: CASSSGRETQYF.

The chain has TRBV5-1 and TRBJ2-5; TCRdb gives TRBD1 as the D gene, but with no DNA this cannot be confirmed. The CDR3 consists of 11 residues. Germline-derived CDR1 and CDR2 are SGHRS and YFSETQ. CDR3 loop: CASSFLGQVYF.

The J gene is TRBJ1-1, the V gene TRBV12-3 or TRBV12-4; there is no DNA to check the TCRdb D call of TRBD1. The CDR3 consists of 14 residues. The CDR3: CASTSRGRSTEAFF.

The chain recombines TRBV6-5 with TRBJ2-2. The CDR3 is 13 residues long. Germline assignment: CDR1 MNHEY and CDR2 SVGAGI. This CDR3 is CASTGFYTGELFF.

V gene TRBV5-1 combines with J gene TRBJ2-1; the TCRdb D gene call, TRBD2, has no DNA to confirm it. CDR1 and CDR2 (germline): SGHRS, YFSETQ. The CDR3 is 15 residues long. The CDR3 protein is CASSSGLAGPNEQFF.